This T cell receptor (beta chain) emerged from a study of blood T cell repertoires in COVID-19. Participant age was roughly 18 to 100 years, and participants resided in approximately 25 US areas. Donors in Cohort 3 who had recovered were those with two negative PCRs, healthcare professional clearance, or resolution of their symptoms. V shed 4 bases, J shed 4 bases, and the junction held 9 bases outside the gene matches. There are 15 residues in the CDR3. CDR1 and CDR2 (germline): SGHRS, YFSETQ. Per the original data handling: Using reference gene primer amplification, nucleated cell counts were estimated. Assay used: immunoSEQ multiplex PCR; TCRdb lists only in-frame clones, some missing. The V and J calls and clone size were taken over from that table, and D and trimming were inferred from the DNA. The sample lists 200,000 to 300,000 clones; around nine tenths were seen once.

The receptor comes from a woman younger than 30 who had recovered from COVID-19. V is TRBV5-1 and J is TRBJ1-1; 8 bases fit TRBD1. The source material was PBMCs or T cells enriched from blood (not recorded which). The CDR3 DNA is TGCGCCAGCAGCCCCGAGATCGACAGGGGCACTGAAGCTTTCTTT. Translated: CASSPEIDRGTEAFF.